This T cell receptor (beta chain) was recorded in a study of blood T cell repertoires in COVID-19. The wider study: Samples of COVID-19 (acute and convalescent) were obtained from the United States, Italy and Spain. From T cells, B-cell-depleted T cells, or PBMCs came the material, which was cDNA or gDNA.

Germline CDR1 and CDR2: SGHTS and YDEGEE. Trimming took 4 bases from V and 3 from J, leaving 20 bases between them. The CDR3 spans 17 residues. Generated by immunoSEQ multiplex PCR, the TCRdb table keeps only in-frame clones and is missing some. Counted here are about 220,000 clones, around 81% occurring once; the ten biggest clones make up under 8.5%. This clone was counted between two and nine times. The sequencing sample was made of peripheral blood. The V call is TRBV5-8, the J call TRBJ2-1; D remains unclear. The TCR sequence derives from a woman aged 70-85 years with acute or convalescent COVID-19. In DNA form, the CDR3 reads TGTGCCAGCAGCCCGGAACTAATAAAAGTGGACTACAATGAGCAGTTCTTC. Translation gives CASSPELIKVDYNEQFF.